This T cell receptor (beta chain) emerged from a study of molecular identifiers for immune sequencing clone quantification. This clonotype was counted once. A read error may explain this, as a much larger clone is one base away. In TCRdb, the PCR reads were re-called with MiXCR into one record per CDR3 protein. Here the sample spans under 650,000 distinct CDR3 sequences, just under 20% being singletons. A CD8+CD4-CCR7+CD45RA+ gate was used to sort naive CD8 T cells. Germline assignment: CDR1 SGHVS and CDR2 FNYEAQ. The V and J ends lost 6 bases and 5 bases respectively, with 14 bases between them. The CDR3 is made up of 13 amino acids.

This sequence joins TRBV7-6 and TRBJ2-7; weak D call: TRBD1 (5 bases). The receptor's source is a human donor in good health. Some libraries in this study had Jurkat cell RNA spiked in. Sequences were obtained from naive CD8+ T cells from blood, with Jurkat cell RNA spiked in. Described subset: FACS-sorted CD8+CD4-CCR7+CD45RA+ naive T cells. The CDR3 nucleotides are TGTGCCAGCAGTGGGGCGCAAGACAACGAGCAGTACTTC. This sequence encodes CASSGAQDNEQYF.